The 25 T cell receptor beta chains in this list originate from one sample, sequenced in a study of somatic mutations in cytotoxic T cells in rheumatoid arthritis. Here immunoSEQ multiplex PCR was the method, and the copy in TCRdb shows in-frame clones only, minus some. The sample lists more than 11,000 clones; 82% were seen once. The sample comprised CD8+ T cells sorted from blood. All receptors derive from an adult with rheumatoid arthritis.

This clone turned up a few times. The gene calls are TRBV27 and TRBJ2-1, with 8 bases lining up with TRBD2. The J segment lost 6 bases and the V segment lost 6 bases, leaving 13 bases of the junction unmatched. Germline CDR1 and CDR2: MNHEY and SMNVEV (reference sequence). The length of the CDR3 is 16 residues. The CDR3, as DNA: TGTGCCAGCAGCCCGAGACGGTCTAGCGGGTTCAATGAGCAGTTCTTC. Translating it yields CASSPRRSSGFNEQFF.

This chain uses TRBV5-8 with TRBJ1-2; no clear D gene. The V gene lost 0 bases and the J gene lost 3 bases, with 6 bases spanning the gap. The germline CDR1 and CDR2 sequences are SGHTS and YDEGEE. The CDR3 is 13 amino acids. Here the CDR3 DNA reads TGTGCCAGCAGCTTGGGATCGTACTATGGCTACACCTTC. Translating it yields CASSLGSYYGYTF.

This clone showed up just a few times. The chain carries TRBV4-1 and TRBJ1-1; TRBD1 aligns across 8 bases. Germline lookup yields CDR1 MGHRA and CDR2 YSYEKL. The V and J ends lost 1 base and 4 bases, in that order; junction bases with no gene match: 5. This CDR3 comprises 15 residues. Here the CDR3 reads CASSQVQGAGTEAFF. The CDR3 coding sequence is TGCGCCAGCAGCCAAGTTCAGGGGGCGGGCACTGAAGCTTTCTTT.

The V and J genes are TRBV27 and TRBJ1-1; D uncertain. V was trimmed by 6 bases and J by 6 bases, leaving 14 bases between them. The CDR3 is 13 residues long. Per germline, CDR1 MNHEY and CDR2 SMNVEV (reference sequence). The CDR3 DNA sequence: TGTGCCAGCAGGTCCACAATGGAGGCTGAAGCTTTCTTT. Protein product: CASRSTMEAEAFF.

This clone has only one observation. V is TRBV7-5 and J is TRBJ1-2. TRBV7-5 is marked as a pseudogene. The CDR3 loop spans 14 amino acids. CDR3 sequence reads: CVRSLVKADCGYTF. CDR3 bases: TGTGTCAGAAGCTTAGTTAAGGCGGACTGTGGCTACACCTTC.

This clone was seen a handful of times. The genes are TRBV30 and TRBJ1-1, with D hard to call. CDR1 is GTSNPN and CDR2 is SVGIG in the germline V gene (reference sequence). V was trimmed by 6 bases and J by 0 bases, leaving 14 bases between them. The CDR3 runs 14 residues. CDR3 sequence reads: CACRRGRMNTEAFF. CDR3 sequence (DNA): TGTGCCTGCCGACGAGGGCGGATGAACACTGAAGCTTTCTTT. The entire variable domain, with the rest obtained from reference TRBV30 and TRBJ1-1, is as follows: SQTIHQWPATLVQPVGSPLSLECTVEGTSNPNLYWYRQAAGRGLQLLFYSVGIGQISSEVPQNLSASRPQDRQFILSSKKLLLSDSGFYLCACRRGRMNTEAFFGQGTRLTVV.

V usage is TRBV9 and J usage is TRBJ2-1; no clear D. V shed 4 bases and J shed 4 bases, with 18 bases lying between them. The CDR3 is 16 amino acids. Looked up from germline, CDR1 is SGDLS and CDR2 is YYNGEE. The CDR3, as DNA: TGTGCCAGCAGCCCCCACGAGAGTCCGCCTTACAATGAGCAGTTCTTC. Encoded protein: CASSPHESPPYNEQFF.

In regard to this clone: Germline is not matched at one junction end, which may reflect a read error. The chain carries TRBV28 and TRBJ2-7, with 8 nucleotides matching TRBD2. CDR1 is MDHEN, CDR2 SYDVKM, per germline. This CDR3 spans 14 amino acids. The CDR3 is CAGSLAGSSYEQYF. Here the CDR3 DNA reads TGTGCCGGCAGTTTAGCGGGAAGCTCCTACGAGCAGTACTTC.

This chain uses TRBV7-2 with TRBJ2-1; 13 bases line up with TRBD2. Looked up from germline, CDR1 is SGHTA and CDR2 is FQGNSA. Germline trimming cut 5 bases from V and 6 bases from J; bases unmatched to any gene: 4. There are 15 residues in the CDR3. CDR3 coding DNA: TGTGCCAGCAGCCCTGGGACTAGCGGGATCAATGAGCAGTTCTTC. Protein: CASSPGTSGINEQFF. The whole variable domain, filled in from reference TRBV7-2 and TRBJ2-1, reads GAGVSQSPSNKVTEKGKDVELRCDPISGHTALYWYRQSLGQGLEFLIYFQGNSAPDKSGLPSDRFSAERTGGSVSTLTIQRTQQEDSAVYLCASSPGTSGINEQFFGPGTRLTVL.

The CDR3 sequence is CAWGELGPDTQYF. The DNA of the CDR3 is TGTGCCTGGGGCGAACTGGGCCCAGATACGCAGTATTTT. V and J are TRBV30 and TRBJ2-3; D is unresolved. Looked up from germline, CDR1 is GTSNPN and CDR2 is SVGIG (reference sequence). V was trimmed by 5 bases and J by 4 bases, leaving 13 bases between them. This CDR3 is 13 amino acids long.

This chain links TRBV13 with TRBJ1-2, with D perhaps TRBD1 (6 bases). From germline, CDR1 is PRHDT and CDR2 FYEKMQ (reference sequence). Between the trimmed V and J ends, which lost 7 bases and 4 bases, there was a span of 13 bases. The CDR3 is 13 residues long. The CDR3 spells CASTQGTPYGYTF. The CDR3 DNA reads as TGTGCCAGCACCCAAGGGACACCCTATGGCTACACCTTC.

This sequence joins TRBV5-8 and TRBJ2-1; TRBD2 matches at 9 bases. The V gene end was trimmed by 0 bases and the J gene end by 5 bases; junction bases not matched to a gene: 9. This CDR3 has 17 residues. Germline CDR1 and CDR2: SGHTS and YDEGEE. CDR3 nucleotides: TGTGCCAGCAGCTTGGCCGTTGGACTAGCGAGAAACAATGAGCAGTTCTTC. Translated: CASSLAVGLARNNEQFF.

This chain joins TRBV19 and TRBJ1-4; D is unresolved. V shed 1 base and J shed 7 bases, with 10 bases lying between them. The CDR3 length is 14 residues. CDR1 and CDR2 (germline): LNHDA, SQIVND (reference sequence). CDR3 bases: TGTGCCAGTAGTATAGTCCCCGGCGGTGAAAAACTGTTTTTT. Translating gives CASSIVPGGEKLFF.

The chain links TRBV9 to TRBJ2-1; possibly TRBD1 for D (6 bases). The CDR3 loop spans 17 amino acids. V was pared by 3 bases and J by 4 bases, with 20 bases between. Per the germline V gene, CDR1 is SGDLS and CDR2 is YYNGEE. The CDR3 loop is CASSASRDTGKYNEQFF. In DNA form, the CDR3 reads TGTGCCAGCAGCGCATCCAGGGACACCGGAAAGTACAATGAGCAGTTCTTC.

The chain carries TRBV7-9 and TRBJ1-2; tentative D call: TRBD1 (5 bases). CDR1 and CDR2 (germline): SEHNR, FQNEAQ (reference sequence). V lost 3 bases and J 3 bases, leaving 8 bases between the germline ends. This CDR3 has 13 residues. The chain's CDR3 is CASSLGGYYGYTF. Written as DNA, the CDR3 is TGTGCCAGCAGCTTGGGGGGGTACTATGGCTACACCTTC.

This clone was recorded a few times. This sequence joins TRBV4-1 and TRBJ2-7, with D unclear. The CDR3 runs 16 residues. Looked up from germline, CDR1 is MGHRA and CDR2 is YSYEKL. Deletions cut 1 base from V and 0 bases from J, with 13 bases between. In DNA, the CDR3 is TGCGCCAGCAGCCAAGTTGTGGCCGGAGCCTCCTACGAGCAGTACTTC. Its translation is CASSQVVAGASYEQYF.

The genes are TRBV10-3 and TRBJ1-6; possible D gene TRBD1, 5 bases. The CDR3 runs to 16 residues. V gave up 0 bases and J gave up 5 bases, with 11 bases separating them. Germline assignment: CDR1 ENHRY and CDR2 SYGVKD. CDR3 sequence reads: CAISESGGGNNSPLHF. The CDR3 coding sequence is TGTGCCATCAGTGAGTCGGGCGGGGGAAATAATTCACCCCTCCACTTT.

V is TRBV5-6 and J is TRBJ1-2, with D tentatively TRBD1 (5 bases). V was shortened by 4 bases and J by 5 bases, with 15 bases between the two germline ends. The CDR3 is 14 amino acids. Germline lookup yields CDR1 SGHDT and CDR2 YYEEEE. In DNA form, the CDR3 reads TGTGCCAGCAGCCCAGGGACGGCGCGGTATGGCTACACCTTC. It specifies CASSPGTARYGYTF.

This rearrangement joins TRBV7-2 to TRBJ2-3; no clear D gene. Germline-derived CDR1 and CDR2 are SGHTA and FQGNSA. Between the trimmed V and J ends, which lost 5 bases and 1 base, there was a span of 4 bases. The CDR3 has 12 residues. CDR3 sequence (DNA): TGTGCCAGCAGCCCCGGCACAGATACGCAGTATTTT. Protein: CASSPGTDTQYF.

The chain carries TRBV27 and TRBJ1-1, with no clear D. The CDR3 has 14 amino acids. Trimming removed 4 bases at V and 4 bases at J, with 13 bases between. The germline V gene encodes CDR1 MNHEY and CDR2 SMNVEV (reference sequence). CDR3 DNA: TGTGCCAGCAGTTCCAACCCCCACTCCACTGAAGCTTTCTTT. Translating gives CASSSNPHSTEAFF.

This clone was seen only once. CDR3 coding DNA: TGTGCCAGCAGTTTGACCCGAGCTAGTTTGGCCCAGCATTTT. It encodes CASSLTRASLAQHF. The chain couples TRBV28 to TRBJ1-5; D not certain. There are 14 residues in the CDR3. Germline loops: CDR1 MDHEN, CDR2 SYDVKM. The germline V and J ends were trimmed by 3 bases and 11 bases, with 17 bases remaining between them.

This clone was counted a single time. The rearrangement uses TRBV10-3 and TRBJ2-3; a possible D gene is TRBD2 (5 bases). Trimming took 4 bases from V and 2 from J, leaving 7 bases between them. CDR1 and CDR2 (germline): ENHRY, SYGVKD. CDR3 length: 13 amino acids. The CDR3 region is CAISGTPTDTQYF. CDR3 in DNA: TGTGCCATCAGTGGGACTCCCACAGATACGCAGTATTTT.

The CDR3 DNA reads TGTGCCAGCAGCGTAGGGGGCATAGAAAATCAGCCCCAGCATTTT. It translates to CASSVGGIENQPQHF. The chain links TRBV9 to TRBJ1-5; possibly TRBD1 for D (5 bases). The CDR3 totals 15 residues. Germline lookup yields CDR1 SGDLS and CDR2 YYNGEE. Deletions cut 0 bases from V and 4 bases from J, with 11 bases between.

The chain recombines TRBV19 with TRBJ2-7, with a tentative D call TRBD1 (6 bases). CDR3 size: 14 residues. V dropped 6 bases and J dropped 3 bases, with 15 bases sitting between them. Germline loops: CDR1 LNHDA, CDR2 SQIVND (reference sequence). The chain's CDR3 is CASSPGQLFYEQYF. The CDR3 nucleotides read TGTGCCAGTAGCCCGGGACAACTTTTCTACGAGCAGTACTTC.

CDR3 sequence: CASSVDLGERNTIYF. The CDR3 DNA sequence: TGTGCCAGCAGCGTAGACCTAGGAGAAAGGAACACCATATATTTT. The chain carries TRBV9 and TRBJ1-3; D ambiguous. This CDR3 spans 15 amino acids. V lost 0 bases, J lost 7 bases, and 14 bases lay in between. Germline loops: CDR1 SGDLS, CDR2 YYNGEE. The variable domain in full, completed from reference TRBV9 and TRBJ1-3, reads DSGVTQTPKHLITATGQRVTLRCSPRSGDLSVYWYQQSLDQGLQFLIQYYNGEERAKGNILERFSAQQFPDLHSELNLSSLELGDSALYFCASSVDLGERNTIYFGEGSWLTVV.